This T cell receptor beta chain derives from a study of human T cells and chemical hapten exposure. Study-wide context: On roughly 2 cm by roughly 2 cm of upper inner arm skin, sensitization was performed with 2% DPC.

The CDR3 is 15 residues long. The V and J ends lost 4 bases and 4 bases, in that order; junction bases with no gene match: 6. Germline CDR1 and CDR2: DFQATT and SNEGSKA (reference sequence). TCRdb reprocessed the RACE reads with MiXCR, giving one entry per CDR3 protein. The sample consists of some 120,000 distinct CDR3 sequences, about 12% of them appearing once. The time point here: patch test 1, 2 weeks after DPC sensitization. As for treatment: therapeutic diphenylcyclopropenone sensitization with weekly scalp DPC. The donor pool consisted of alopecia patients aged 18 to 70 years, considered suitable for DPC.

This sequence originates from a woman aged 45-65 years with alopecia areata. Some clones in this sample may be carry-over from other donors' samples. The V call is TRBV20-1, the J call TRBJ2-2; TRBD2 agrees at 10 bases. The input for sequencing was whole blood, taken in connection with sensitization to the hapten diphenylcyclopropenone (DPC). This chain's CDR3 is CSAISGGRGTGELFF. CDR3 DNA: TGCAGTGCTATTAGCGGGGGGCGTGGCACCGGGGAGCTGTTTTTT.